This TCR beta chain originates from a study of blood T cell repertoires in COVID-19. In the study overall: COVID-19 samples from acute and convalescent phases originated in the United States, Italy and Spain. PBMCs, B-cell-depleted T cells, or T cells were the source of the cDNA or gDNA that made up the material.

This CDR3 is built from 14 residues. The germline gives CDR1 SGHAT, CDR2 FQNNGV. Trimming left V 5 bases short and J 2 bases short, with 13 bases between. This table comes from immunoSEQ multiplex PCR, and its TCRdb copy is limited to in-frame clones, with some not included. Of roughly 70,000 clones in the sample, about nine tenths were seen once. Material: peripheral blood. This sequence was found in a man aged 45-65 years with acute or convalescent COVID-19. V gene TRBV11-2 combines with J gene TRBJ2-7; weak D call: TRBD1 (5 bases). CDR3 region: CASSTGHVTYEQYF. Written as DNA, the CDR3 is TGTGCCAGCAGCACCGGACACGTAACCTACGAGCAGTACTTC.